These T cell receptor beta chains were read from a single sample in a study of human T cells and chemical hapten exposure. TCRdb reprocessed the 5' RACE reads via MiXCR and lists one record per CDR3 protein. This table has about 120,000 distinct CDR3 sequences, around a fifth appearing once. Every receptor here comes from a human donor in good health. Both conserved end residues are part of each CDR3. Fields, in order: V gene, J gene, CDR3 protein.

TRBV5-1	TRBJ1-2	CASSLVGVPDPNSYTF
TRBV27	TRBJ1-5	CASSSSGYNQPQHF
TRBV20-1	TRBJ1-2	CSAPRERVFGYTF
TRBV2	TRBJ2-4	CASSDSGAKNIQYF
TRBV27	TRBJ2-5	CASSWGTGGKGETQYF
TRBV6-5	TRBJ1-1	CASTPEARGNTEAFF
TRBV28	TRBJ2-1	CASSFSRGQVSYNEQFF
TRBV27	TRBJ2-3	CASSGLPRRSTDTQYF
TRBV5-4	TRBJ1-2	CASSLEVGSNYGYTF
TRBV4-1	TRBJ2-7	CASSQVSGTLSYEQYF
TRBV13	TRBJ1-2	CASSLTGSYGYTF
TRBV9	TRBJ2-4	CASSPRVGLDLAKNIQYF
TRBV3-1	TRBJ1-2	CASSQDRGYTF
TRBV7-9	TRBJ1-1	CASPTATEAFF
TRBV11-2	TRBJ1-1	CASSLVTSEAFF
TRBV27	TRBJ2-5	CASSSIPTSGDQETQYF
TRBV20-1	TRBJ1-1	CSAREGTVNTEAFF
TRBV20-1	TRBJ1-1	CSARIGRQMNTEAFF
TRBV6-5	TRBJ2-7	CASSWGGPKSSYEQYF
TRBV23-1	TRBJ1-5	CASSPQGDHSNQPQHF
TRBV15	TRBJ1-2	CATSRDRQFGYTF
TRBV25-1	TRBJ1-2	CAARDRGKNGYTF